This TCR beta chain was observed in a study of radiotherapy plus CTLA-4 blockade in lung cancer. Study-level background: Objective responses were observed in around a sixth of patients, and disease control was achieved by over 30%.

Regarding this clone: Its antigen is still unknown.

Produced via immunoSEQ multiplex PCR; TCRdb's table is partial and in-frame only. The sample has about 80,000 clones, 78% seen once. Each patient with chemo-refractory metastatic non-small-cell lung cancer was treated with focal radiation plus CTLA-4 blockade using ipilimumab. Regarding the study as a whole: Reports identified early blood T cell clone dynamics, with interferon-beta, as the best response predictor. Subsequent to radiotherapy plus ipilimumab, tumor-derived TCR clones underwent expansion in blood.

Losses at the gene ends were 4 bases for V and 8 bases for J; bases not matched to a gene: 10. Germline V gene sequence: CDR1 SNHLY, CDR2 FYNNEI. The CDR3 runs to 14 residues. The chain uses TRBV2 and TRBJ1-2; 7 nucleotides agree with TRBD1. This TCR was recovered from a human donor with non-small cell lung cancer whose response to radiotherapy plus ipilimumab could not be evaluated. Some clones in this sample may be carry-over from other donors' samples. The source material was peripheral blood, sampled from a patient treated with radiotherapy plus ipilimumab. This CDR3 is CASSGGGGGYGYTF. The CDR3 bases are TGTGCCAGCAGTGGGGGTGGAGGGGGCTACGGCTACACCTTC.